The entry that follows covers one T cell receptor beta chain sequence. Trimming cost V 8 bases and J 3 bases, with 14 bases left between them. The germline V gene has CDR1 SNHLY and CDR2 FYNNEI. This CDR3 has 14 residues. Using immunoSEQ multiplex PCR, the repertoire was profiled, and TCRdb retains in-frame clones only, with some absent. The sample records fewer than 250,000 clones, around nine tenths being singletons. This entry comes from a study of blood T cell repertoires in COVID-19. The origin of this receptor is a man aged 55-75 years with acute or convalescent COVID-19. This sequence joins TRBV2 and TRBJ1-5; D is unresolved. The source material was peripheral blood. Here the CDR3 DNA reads TGTGCCAGCGCGTCCGAGGCAGTCAATCAGCCCCAGCATTTT. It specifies CASASEAVNQPQHF.